This TCR beta chain stems from a study of T cell responses to AZD1222 COVID-19 vaccine (dated by TCRdb to the early 2020s). Broadly, across the study: TCR sequencing was performed for about 250 trial participants, of whom some 200 were given two doses of AZD1222 and around 25 were given two doses of MenACWY control vaccine. Trial participants were enrolled by age into 18-55, 56-69 and 70-plus year subgroups, with around 150, 28 and 57 TCR-sequenced participants respectively.

The CDR3 regions of human TCRbeta chains were analyzed by immunosequencing. In the original analysis: TCRs in the repertoires were compared against a reference library of SARS-CoV-2-specific TCRs that had been generated with the MIRA antigen-specificity platform. Breadth meant the fraction of unique TCRs that were SARS-CoV-2-associated, whereas depth meant the fraction of total T cells that were SARS-CoV-2-associated. Using the MIRA data, each spike-specific TCR was assigned both to the spike region to which the TCR was reactive and to a CD4 or CD8 class. Log10-transformed breadth and depth values were compared by one-way ANOVA with Sidak's multiple comparisons tests. Held by TCRdb, this immuneACCESS table contains in-frame sequences only and omits some clones. Under half of the omission traces to an unresolved V gene where checked; the cause of the rest is unknown. The V and J calls and clone size come from that table; D and trimming were worked out from the DNA. The sample includes 150,000 to 200,000 clones, with under 95% observed a single time. 1.3% of the sample is held by the ten biggest clonotypes.

Read against the paper, the sample's time point label means: about 28 days (+/-7) after the second vaccine dose. AZD1222 recipients with second doses at about 4 weeks or about 12 weeks were pooled, because spike-specific TCR depth and breadth did not differ between schedules. Vaccinee samples came from UK trials COV001 and COV002, including a single-blind randomized controlled phase 2/3 trial of AZD1222 (ChAdOx1 nCoV-19) in healthy adults. For TCRbeta chain sequencing, PBMC samples were collected from trial participants at day 0 and at day 28 after the second dose. The study at large found these results: After two AZD1222 doses, spike-specific TCR breadth and depth were significantly higher than at day 0 and than in MenACWY recipients. The 56-69-year group was small, and its depth increase did not reach significance, likely because of low power. Because no day 14 peak-response samples were available, repertoires were characterized only after the peak T cell response. Conclusions about previously exposed vaccinees are limited, since just six or seven AZD1222 recipients were seropositive for SARS-CoV-2 at baseline. Reportedly, almost half of the unique spike-specific TCRs recognized epitopes lying outside the regions that are mutated in the B.1.351 and B.1.1.7 variants. Vaccine-associated CD4 TCRs spanned the whole spike protein, with dominant responses in regions 160-218 and 743-854. Most participants were white British and females outnumbered males, and the authors suggested that clonal diversity may have been underestimated.

V is shortened by 2 bases, J by 8 bases, and the region joining them spans 7 bases. Via the germline V gene, CDR1 is SGHTA and CDR2 FQGTGA. From cysteine to phenylalanine, the CDR3 is 12 amino acids long. Only the CDR3 DNA stays, 36 bases, in frame from base 1. To note about this clone: What this receptor recognizes is not known. The sample holds no much larger clone one base away, and base qualities are not on file.

The sample was peripheral blood, taken 28 days after the second AZD1222 dose. The source is an adult who received the AZD1222 COVID-19 vaccine. Recombination linked TRBV7-3 to TRBJ2-1; no D gene can be assigned with confidence. The DNA sequence is given as TGTGCCAGCAGCTTACAGGAAGATGAGCAGTTCTTC. Its protein reads: CASSLQEDEQFF. The CDR3, completed at both ends by the reference TRBV7-3 and TRBJ2-1 genes, gives the full variable domain GAGVSQTPSNKVTEKGKYVELRCDPISGHTALYWYRQSLGQGPEFLIYFQGTGAADDSGLPNDRFFAVRPEGSVSTLKIQRTERGDSAVYLCASSLQEDEQFFGPGTRLTVL.